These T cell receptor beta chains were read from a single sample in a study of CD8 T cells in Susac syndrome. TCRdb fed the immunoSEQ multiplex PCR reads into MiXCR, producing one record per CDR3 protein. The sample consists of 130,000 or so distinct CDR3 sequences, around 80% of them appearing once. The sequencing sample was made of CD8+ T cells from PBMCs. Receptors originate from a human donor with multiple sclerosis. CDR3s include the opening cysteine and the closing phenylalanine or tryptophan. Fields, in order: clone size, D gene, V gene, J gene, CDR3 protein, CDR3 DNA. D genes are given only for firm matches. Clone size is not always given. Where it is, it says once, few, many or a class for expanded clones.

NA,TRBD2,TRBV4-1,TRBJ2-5,CASSPRRGSGPSAANQETQYF,TGCGCCAGCAGCCCCCGTCGGGGTAGCGGGCCTTCGGCGGCCAACCAAGAGACCCAGTACTTC
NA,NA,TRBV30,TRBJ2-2,CAWSEGSGELFF,TGTGCCTGGAGTGAGGGCTCCGGGGAGCTGTTTTTT
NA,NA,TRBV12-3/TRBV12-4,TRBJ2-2,CASSPLENTGELFF,TGTGCCAGCAGTCCGTTAGAAAACACCGGGGAGCTGTTTTTT
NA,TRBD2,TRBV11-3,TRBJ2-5,CASSLDGSGTQETQYF,TGTGCCAGCAGCTTAGATGGCAGCGGGACCCAAGAGACCCAGTACTTC
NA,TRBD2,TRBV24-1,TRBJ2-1,CATSDSWRGNEQFF,TGTGCCACCAGTGATTCTTGGCGGGGGAATGAGCAGTTCTTC
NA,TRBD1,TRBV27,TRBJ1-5,CASSDRGRAVQPQHF,TGTGCCAGCAGTGACAGGGGGCGGGCGGTTCAGCCCCAGCATTTT
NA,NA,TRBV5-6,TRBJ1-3,CASSPVPGSEKWAGNTIYF,TGTGCCAGCAGCCCCGTCCCGGGGTCCGAGAAGTGGGCTGGAAACACCATATATTTT
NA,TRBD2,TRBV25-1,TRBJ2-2,CASSELGGDYRNTGELFF,TGTGCCAGCAGTGAATTGGGGGGGGACTACAGGAACACCGGGGAGCTGTTTTTT
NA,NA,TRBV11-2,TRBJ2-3,CASSSHAGRGTDTQYF,TGTGCCAGCAGCTCCCACGCGGGACGAGGCACAGATACGCAGTATTTT
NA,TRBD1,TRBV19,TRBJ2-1,CASSIGGQGIYEQFF,TGTGCCAGTAGTATAGGGGGACAGGGTATCTATGAGCAGTTCTTC
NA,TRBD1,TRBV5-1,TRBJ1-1,CASRSPDRINTEAFF,TGCGCCAGCAGATCACCGGACAGGATTAACACTGAAGCTTTCTTT
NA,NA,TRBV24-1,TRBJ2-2,CATSDLSEANTGELFF,TGTGCCACCAGTGACCTTAGCGAGGCCAACACCGGGGAGCTGTTTTTT
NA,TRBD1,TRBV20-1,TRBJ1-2,CSARTLGQADYGYTF,TGCAGTGCTAGGACTCTCGGACAGGCCGACTATGGCTACACCTTC
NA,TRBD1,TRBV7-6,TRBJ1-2,CASSLAAGTVSYGYTF,TGTGCCAGCAGCTTAGCAGCGGGGACAGTTTCCTATGGCTACACCTTC
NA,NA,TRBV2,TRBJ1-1,CASSEGQGGTEAFF,TGTGCCAGCAGTGAAGGGCAGGGAGGAACTGAAGCTTTCTTT
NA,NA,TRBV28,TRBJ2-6,CASSLVGFSSGANVLTF,TGTGCCAGCAGTTTAGTTGGATTTTCCTCTGGGGCCAACGTCCTGACTTTC
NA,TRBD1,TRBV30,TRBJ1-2,CAWDVGTGSYGYTF,TGTGCCTGGGACGTCGGGACAGGGAGCTATGGCTACACCTTC
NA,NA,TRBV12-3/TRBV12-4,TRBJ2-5,CASSQGWTNSETQYF,TGTGCCAGCAGCCAGGGATGGACCAATTCTGAGACCCAGTACTTC
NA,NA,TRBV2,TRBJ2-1,CASGDSATGGNEQFF,TGTGCCAGCGGGGATTCGGCCACTGGGGGCAATGAGCAGTTCTTC
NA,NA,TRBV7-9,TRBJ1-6,CASSKSGGLNSPLHF,TGTGCCAGCAGTAAATCCGGGGGCCTCAATTCACCCCTCCACTTT
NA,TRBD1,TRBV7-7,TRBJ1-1,CASSPLGTGATEAFF,TGTGCTAGCAGCCCACTGGGTACAGGGGCAACTGAAGCTTTCTTT
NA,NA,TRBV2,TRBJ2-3,CASSDLGLSTDTQYF,TGTGCCAGCAGTGATTTAGGCCTATCCACAGATACGCAGTATTTT
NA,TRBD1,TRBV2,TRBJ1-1,CASSEQTGKNTEAFF,TGTGCCAGCAGTGAGCAGACAGGGAAGAACACTGAAGCTTTCTTT
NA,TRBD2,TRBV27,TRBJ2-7,CASSLLLAGGVREQYF,TGTGCCAGCAGTTTACTACTAGCGGGGGGGGTGCGCGAGCAGTACTTC
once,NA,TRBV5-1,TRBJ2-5,CASSFVPGKETQYF,TGCGCCAGCAGCTTTGTCCCAGGGAAAGAGACCCAGTACTTC
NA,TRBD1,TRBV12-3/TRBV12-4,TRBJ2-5,CASRPDRENQETQYF,TGTGCCAGCAGGCCCGACAGGGAAAACCAAGAGACCCAGTACTTC
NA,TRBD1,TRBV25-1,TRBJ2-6,CASSGSGTGVLNRANVLTF,TGTGCCAGCAGTGGTTCTGGGACAGGGGTTTTGAATCGGGCCAACGTCCTGACTTTC
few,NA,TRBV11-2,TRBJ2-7,CASSPYVGYEQYF,TGTGCCAGCAGCCCCTACGTCGGCTACGAGCAGTACTTC
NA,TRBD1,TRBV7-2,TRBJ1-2,CASSADPGQRYYGYTF,TGTGCCAGCAGCGCCGACCCGGGACAGCGGTACTATGGCTACACCTTC
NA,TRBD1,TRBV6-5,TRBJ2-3,CASRRTGDTDTQYF,TGTGCCAGCAGAAGAACAGGGGACACAGATACGCAGTATTTT
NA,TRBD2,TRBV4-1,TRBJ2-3,CASSQAGGHISTDTQYF,TGCGCCAGCAGCCAAGCGGGGGGGCATATTAGCACAGATACGCAGTATTTT
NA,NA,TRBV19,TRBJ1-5,CASSILRTNQPQHF,TGTGCCAGTAGTATCCTCAGAACCAATCAGCCCCAGCATTTT
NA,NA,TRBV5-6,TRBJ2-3,CASSLALIETLDTQYF,TGTGCCAGCAGCTTGGCCCTAATCGAGACTTTAGATACGCAGTATTTT
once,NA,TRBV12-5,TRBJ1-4,CASGLVLGQGLTGRNEKLFF,TGTGCTAGTGGTTTGGTACTCGGCCAGGGGCTTACGGGCCGCAATGAAAAACTGTTTTTT
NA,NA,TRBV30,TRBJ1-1,CAWSVHPNTEAFF,TGTGCCTGGAGTGTACACCCTAACACTGAAGCTTTCTTT
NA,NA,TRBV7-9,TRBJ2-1,CASSLGIWEQFF,TGTGCCAGCAGCTTAGGGATCTGGGAGCAGTTCTTC
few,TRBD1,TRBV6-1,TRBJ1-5,CASSDPTGVSNQPQHF,TGTGCCAGCAGTGACCCGACAGGGGTTAGCAATCAGCCCCAGCATTTT
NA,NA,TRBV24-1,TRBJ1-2,CATSEPGNYGYTF,TGTGCCACCAGTGAACCGGGAAACTATGGCTACACCTTC
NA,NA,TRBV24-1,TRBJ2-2,CAASDRTNTGELFF,TGTGCCGCCTCAGACAGAACGAACACCGGGGAGCTGTTTTTT
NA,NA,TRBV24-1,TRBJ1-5,CATSDLNQPQHF,TGTGCCACCAGTGATCTCAATCAGCCCCAGCATTTT
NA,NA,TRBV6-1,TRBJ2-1,CASSAPIGEAYNEQFF,TGTGCCAGCAGTGCGCCCATTGGAGAGGCCTACAATGAGCAGTTCTTC
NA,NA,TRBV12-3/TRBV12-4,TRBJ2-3,CASSFLVGLTDTQYF,TGTGCCAGCAGTTTTTTGGTGGGCCTCACAGATACGCAGTATTTT
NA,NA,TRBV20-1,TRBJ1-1,CSARDREVETEAFF,TGCAGTGCTAGAGATCGAGAGGTGGAGACTGAAGCTTTCTTT
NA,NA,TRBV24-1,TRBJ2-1,CATSDFEQGNEQFF,TGTGCCACCAGTGATTTCGAACAGGGCAATGAGCAGTTCTTC
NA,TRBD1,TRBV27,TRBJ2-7,CASGVTGAYEQYF,TGTGCCTCTGGGGTGACAGGGGCCTACGAGCAGTACTTC
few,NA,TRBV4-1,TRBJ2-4,CASSPDRASSKNIQYF,TGCGCCAGCAGCCCAGATAGGGCGAGTAGTAAAAACATTCAGTACTTC
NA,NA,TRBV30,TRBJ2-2,CAWKAGELFF,TGTGCCTGGAAAGCCGGGGAGCTGTTTTTT
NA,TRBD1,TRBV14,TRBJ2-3,CASSHPKIPGQEADTQYF,TGTGCCAGCAGCCACCCGAAGATCCCGGGACAGGAGGCAGATACGCAGTATTTT
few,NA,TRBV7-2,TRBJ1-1,CASSLGAWTEAFF,TGTGCCAGCAGCTTGGGGGCCTGGACTGAAGCTTTCTTT
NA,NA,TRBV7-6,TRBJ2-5,CASRSSNQETQYF,TGTGCCAGCAGGAGCAGCAACCAAGAGACCCAGTACTTC
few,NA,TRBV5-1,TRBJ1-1,CASSLGKRTEAFF,TGCGCCAGCAGCTTAGGGAAGAGGACTGAAGCTTTCTTT
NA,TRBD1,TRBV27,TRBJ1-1,CASRQGEYTEAFF,TGTGCCAGCAGACAGGGGGAGTACACTGAAGCTTTCTTT
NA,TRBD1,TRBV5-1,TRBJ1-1,CASSLEATGPTEAFF,TGCGCCAGCAGCTTGGAAGCGACAGGGCCCACTGAAGCTTTCTTT
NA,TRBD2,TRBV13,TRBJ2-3,CASGTSGGVDTQYF,TGTGCCAGCGGGACTAGCGGGGGGGTGGATACGCAGTATTTT
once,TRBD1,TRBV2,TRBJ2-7,CASNRSPGQKDYEQYF,TGTGCCAGCAATCGATCTCCGGGACAGAAAGACTACGAGCAGTACTTC
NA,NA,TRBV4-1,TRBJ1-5,CASSQVSGQPQHF,TGCGCCAGCAGCCAAGTGTCGGGTCAGCCCCAGCATTTT
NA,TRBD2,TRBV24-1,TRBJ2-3,CATSDLVGGPDTQYF,TGTGCCACCAGTGATTTGGTGGGAGGGCCAGATACGCAGTATTTT
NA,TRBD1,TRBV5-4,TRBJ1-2,CASSPQDRFNYGYTF,TGTGCCAGCAGTCCACAGGACAGGTTTAACTATGGCTACACCTTC
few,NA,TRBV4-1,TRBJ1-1,CASSPQRGSGTEAFF,TGCGCCAGCAGCCCCCAGAGGGGATCTGGGACTGAAGCTTTCTTT
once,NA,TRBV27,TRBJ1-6,CASSEVSGAYNSPLHF,TGTGCCAGCAGCGAGGTTTCTGGCGCCTATAATTCACCCCTCCACTTT